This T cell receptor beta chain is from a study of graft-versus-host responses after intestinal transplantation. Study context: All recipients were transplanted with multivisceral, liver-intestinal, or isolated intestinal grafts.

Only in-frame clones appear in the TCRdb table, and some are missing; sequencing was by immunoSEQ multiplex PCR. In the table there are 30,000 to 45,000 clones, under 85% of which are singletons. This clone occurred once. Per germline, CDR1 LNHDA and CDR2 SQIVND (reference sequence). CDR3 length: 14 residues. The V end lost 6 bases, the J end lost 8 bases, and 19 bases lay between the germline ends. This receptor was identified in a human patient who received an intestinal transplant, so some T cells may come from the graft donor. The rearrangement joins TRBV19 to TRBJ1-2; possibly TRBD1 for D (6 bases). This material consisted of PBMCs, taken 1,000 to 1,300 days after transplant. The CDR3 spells CASSATGNEGGYTF. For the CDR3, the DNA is TGTGCCAGTAGCGCGACAGGAAACGAGGGCGGCTACACCTTC.